The 29 T cell receptor beta chains given below trace back to one sample, sequenced in a study of cytomegalovirus exposure and HLA in healthy donors. A multiplex PCR was run with 60 Vbeta primers and 13 Jbeta primers. Libraries were prepared by immunoSEQ multiplex PCR; TCRdb keeps only in-frame clonotypes and omits some of them. The sample carries approximately 150,000 clones, over 65% recorded once. Sequenced: PBMCs. The receptor set was obtained from a woman in her forties in good health and CMV-seropositive.

The gene calls are TRBV7-6 and TRBJ1-1, with 7 bases fitting TRBD1. Germline assignment: CDR1 SGHVS and CDR2 FNYEAQ. The CDR3 runs to 15 residues. V shed 5 bases, J shed 3 bases, and the junction held 9 bases outside the gene matches. The CDR3 here is CASSPEPRGHTEAFF. CDR3 coding DNA: TGTGCCAGCAGCCCTGAGCCGAGGGGGCACACTGAAGCTTTCTTT.

About this clone itself: One junction end disagrees with the germline gene, perhaps due to a read error. DNA of the CDR3: TGTTCCAGCAGCTTAGCAGCGGGGGGGAGCTCCTACGAGCAGTACTTC. It encodes CSSSLAAGGSSYEQYF. The genes are TRBV7-9 and TRBJ2-7; 10 nucleotides align to TRBD2. CDR3 length equals 16 residues. Germline V gene lookup returns CDR1 SEHNR and CDR2 FQNEAQ (reference sequence).

The V gene is TRBV11-2, the J gene TRBJ1-2; 8 bases agree with TRBD1. V lost 1 base, J lost 2 bases, and 0 bases stayed unmatched. The germline gives CDR1 SGHAT, CDR2 FQNNGV. This CDR3 spans 14 amino acids. The CDR3 coding sequence is TGTGCCAGCAGCTTAGGGACAGGGAACTATGGCTACACCTTC. This codes for CASSLGTGNYGYTF.

The V call is TRBV4-3, the J call TRBJ1-2; D may be TRBD1 (6 bases). The CDR3 contains 17 residues. From germline, CDR1 is LGHNA and CDR2 YSLEER. V was trimmed by 0 bases and J by 0 bases, leaving 14 bases between them. The DNA for the CDR3 is TGCGCCAGCAGCCAAGAAGCTGATCGGACAGCTAACTATGGCTACACCTTC. Its translation: CASSQEADRTANYGYTF.

The chain links TRBV19 to TRBJ2-3; 8 nucleotides match TRBD2. CDR1 is LNHDA, CDR2 SQIVND, per germline (reference sequence). This CDR3 comprises 14 residues. V shed 7 bases and J 6 bases; nucleotides not matched to a gene: 9. The CDR3, as DNA: TGTGCCAGTATGTTCAGCGGGAGTACCGATACGCAGTATTTT. Protein sequence: CASMFSGSTDTQYF.

About this clone: One junction end disagrees with the germline gene, perhaps due to a read error. The gene calls are TRBV6-5 and TRBJ1-2; unclear D gene. Looked up from germline, CDR1 is MNHEY and CDR2 is SVGAGI. This CDR3 is built from 16 residues. The CDR3 DNA reads as TGTGCCAGCAGTTACTCGTATGCCAACCAACACTATGGCTACCCCTTC. Its translation: CASSYSYANQHYGYPF.

The V gene is TRBV5-1, the J gene TRBJ2-5, with TRBD1 identical over 11 bases. Trimming removed 4 bases from V and 5 bases from J; junction bases left unmatched: 7. Germline CDR1 and CDR2: SGHRS and YFSETQ. The CDR3 covers 15 residues. The CDR3 DNA reads TGCGCCAGCAGCCCCAGGACAGGGGGCTCGGAGACCCAGTACTTC. Protein: CASSPRTGGSETQYF.

This chain connects TRBV2 to TRBJ2-1; 8 bases fit TRBD2. The CDR3 has 14 residues. Germline V gives CDR1 SNHLY, CDR2 FYNNEI. V gave up 5 bases and J gave up 4 bases; unmatched junction bases: 4. The CDR3 reads CASSSTSVYNEQFF. The CDR3, as DNA: TGTGCCAGCAGTTCGACTAGCGTATACAATGAGCAGTTCTTC. Full variable domain (rest looked up from reference TRBV2 and TRBJ2-1): EPEVTQTPSHQVTQMGQEVILRCVPISNHLYFYWYRQILGQKVEFLVSFYNNEISEKSEIFDDQFSVERPDGSNFTLKIRSTKLEDSAMYFCASSSTSVYNEQFFGPGTRLTVL.

The J gene is TRBJ2-1, the V gene TRBV23-1; D unresolved. TRBV23-1 is an ORF, with its function uncertain. The germline V and J ends were trimmed by 6 bases and 3 bases, with 9 bases remaining between them. The CDR3 is 13 amino acids. CDR3 sequence reads: CASRRRIYNEQFF. The CDR3 bases are TGCGCCAGCAGGCGGAGAATCTACAATGAGCAGTTCTTC.

The chain links TRBV19 to TRBJ2-1; D is unresolved. Germline V gene sequence: CDR1 LNHDA, CDR2 SQIVND (reference sequence). Trimming took off 5 bases at V and 4 bases at J, with 6 bases between the two ends. CDR3 length: 12 amino acids. In nucleotides, the CDR3 is TGTGCCAGTAGTGATCAGTACAATGAGCAGTTCTTC. It yields the protein CASSDQYNEQFF.

The rearrangement joins TRBV28 to TRBJ2-5; possible D gene TRBD2, 5 bases. The CDR3 has 14 residues. Germline values: CDR1 MDHEN, CDR2 SYDVKM. The V end was cut by 3 bases, the J end by 2 bases, with 10 bases between. The chain's CDR3 is CASSLVGVQETQYF. The DNA of the CDR3 is TGTGCCAGCAGTTTGGTGGGAGTACAAGAGACCCAGTACTTC. Variable domain in full (rest from reference TRBV28 and TRBJ2-5): DVKVTQSSRYLVKRTGEKVFLECVQDMDHENMFWYRQDPGLGLRLIYFSYDVKMKEKGDIPEGYSVSREKKERFSLILESASTNQTSMYLCASSLVGVQETQYFGPGTRLLVL.

This clone has more than one count but fewer than ten. This chain uses TRBV19 with TRBJ1-4, with D unclear. V dropped 3 bases and J dropped 5 bases, with 7 bases sitting between them. The germline V gene encodes CDR1 LNHDA and CDR2 SQIVND (reference sequence). CDR3 length equals 13 residues. The CDR3 protein is CASSMAANEKLFF. CDR3 sequence (DNA): TGTGCCAGTAGTATGGCAGCGAATGAAAAACTGTTTTTT.

This clone was counted between two and nine times. V and J are TRBV19 and TRBJ1-2; TRBD1 matches 7 bases. The CDR3 runs 12 residues. The J segment lost 8 bases and the V segment lost 6 bases, leaving 6 bases of the junction unmatched. Germline V gene sequence: CDR1 LNHDA, CDR2 SQIVND (reference sequence). The CDR3 DNA reads as TGTGCCAGTAGCAAGGGGGCGCGCGGCTACACCTTC. This sequence encodes CASSKGARGYTF.

CDR3 nucleotide sequence: TGTGCCAGCAGTGAATATCGAATCCCGGGATATGGCTACACCTTC. The encoded protein is CASSEYRIPGYGYTF. The chain uses TRBV6-1 and TRBJ1-2; the D is unclear. V was pared by 2 bases and J by 5 bases, with 15 bases between. The CDR3 is 15 amino acids. Germline CDR1 reads MNHNS; CDR2 reads SASEGT.

This rearrangement joins TRBV28 to TRBJ1-2, with 7 bases fitting TRBD1. V dropped 2 bases and J dropped 3; count of bases not matched to a gene: 3. Germline loops: CDR1 MDHEN, CDR2 SYDVKM. The CDR3 length is 14 residues. The CDR3 here is CASSLRDRHYGYTF. The CDR3 coding sequence is TGTGCCAGCAGTTTACGGGACAGACACTATGGCTACACCTTC.

This clone was recorded a few times. This chain uses TRBV5-4 with TRBJ1-3; 8 nucleotides agree with TRBD1. Germline lookup yields CDR1 SGHNT and CDR2 YYREEE (reference sequence). The J segment lost 4 bases and the V segment lost 4 bases, leaving 7 bases of the junction unmatched. This CDR3 comprises 15 residues. The CDR3 DNA follows: TGTGCCAGCAGCGAGGACAGGGCCGTGGGAAACACCATATATTTT. This codes for CASSEDRAVGNTIYF.

In nucleotides, the CDR3 is TGTGCCAGCAGTTTACTGGGGACTAGCGGGAAGAATGAGCAGTTCTTC. Translated: CASSLLGTSGKNEQFF. The chain links TRBV28 to TRBJ2-1; 13 bases agree with TRBD2. CDR1 and CDR2 from the germline V gene are MDHEN and SYDVKM. J was trimmed by 7 bases and V by 2 bases; bases with no gene match: 5. This CDR3 spans 16 amino acids.

The chain combines TRBV12-5 with TRBJ2-5; 10 nucleotides line up with TRBD2. Germline lookup yields CDR1 LGHNT and CDR2 FRNRAP. The CDR3 runs to 13 residues. The V segment lost 7 bases and the J segment 8 bases; nucleotides outside the gene matches: 7. The CDR3 sequence is CASAGLAVTTQYF. CDR3 nucleotide sequence: TGTGCTAGTGCCGGACTAGCGGTGACTACCCAGTACTTC.

The chain links TRBV5-4 to TRBJ2-1, with 10 bases identical to TRBD1. The CDR3 sequence is 15 residues long. Trimming cost V 8 bases and J 3 bases; bases outside gene matches: 8. Germline V gives CDR1 SGHNT, CDR2 YYREEE (reference sequence). This CDR3 reads CASLGGDRGYNEQFF. The CDR3 DNA reads TGTGCCAGTCTTGGGGGGGACAGGGGCTACAATGAGCAGTTCTTC.

The chain carries TRBV5-1 and TRBJ1-6; D remains unclear. CDR1 SGHRS and CDR2 YFSETQ come from the germline V gene. The CDR3 has 16 amino acids. Trimming removed 0 bases from V and 5 bases from J, with 12 bases in between. The CDR3 is CASSLALIANNSPLHF. The CDR3 DNA reads as TGCGCCAGCAGCTTGGCCTTAATAGCAAATAATTCACCCCTCCACTTT.

The chain joins TRBV6-1 to TRBJ2-5; TRBD2 is a possible D gene (6 bases). The CDR3 is 15 residues long. The V gene's germline CDR1 is MNHNS and CDR2 SASEGT. Trimming took off 5 bases at V and 5 bases at J, with 18 bases between the two ends. Written as DNA, the CDR3 is TGTGCCAGCAGTCCCGCCGGGGGAGCCGGGGAGACCCAGTACTTC. Its translation is CASSPAGGAGETQYF.

The V and J genes are TRBV7-2 and TRBJ1-4; no clear D gene. Germline assignment: CDR1 SGHTA and CDR2 FQGNSA. This CDR3 spans 16 amino acids. Deletions cut 0 bases from V and 7 bases from J, with 15 bases between. CDR3 DNA sequence: TGTGCCAGCAGCTTAGCGGCATCGATGGGGAGTGAAAAACTGTTTTTT. It encodes CASSLAASMGSEKLFF.

The J gene is TRBJ2-3, the V gene TRBV5-1; TRBD1 aligns across 8 bases. The CDR3 totals 15 residues. The germline CDR1 and CDR2 sequences are SGHRS and YFSETQ. The trim removed 3 bases at V and 4 bases at J, leaving 7 bases unmatched. CDR3: CASSSRQGSPDTQYF. The CDR3 DNA is TGCGCCAGCAGCTCCCGACAGGGGTCCCCAGATACGCAGTATTTT.

V and J are TRBV4-2 and TRBJ2-3; perhaps TRBD2 as D (6 bases). Trimming removed 3 bases at V and 0 bases at J, with 16 bases between. Per the germline V gene, CDR1 is LGHNA and CDR2 is YNFKEQ. This CDR3 region has 17 residues. The CDR3 DNA sequence: TGTGCCAGCAGCCATCCGTTTAGCGGAACTAGCACAGATACGCAGTATTTT. Its protein is CASSHPFSGTSTDTQYF.

This chain links TRBV2 with TRBJ1-1, with 7 bases identical to TRBD1. Germline CDR1 and CDR2: SNHLY and FYNNEI. The CDR3 length is 13 residues. CDR3 coding DNA: TGTGCGGGCGGGCAGGGGGAGAACACTGAAGCTTTCTTT. It codes for CAGGQGENTEAFF. The whole variable domain, remainder taken from reference TRBV2 and TRBJ1-1, is EPEVTQTPSHQVTQMGQEVILRCVPISNHLYFYWYRQILGQKVEFLVSFYNNEISEKSEIFDDQFSVERPDGSNFTLKIRSTKLEDSAMYFCAGGQGENTEAFFGQGTRLTVV.

The chain combines TRBV10-3 with TRBJ2-1; TRBD2 matches at 8 bases. The V segment lost 0 bases and the J segment 6 bases; nucleotides outside the gene matches: 1. Per the germline V gene, CDR1 is ENHRY and CDR2 is SYGVKD. CDR3 length: 14 amino acids. DNA of the CDR3: TGTGCCATCAGTGAGTCCCGGGGGGGCAATGAGCAGTTCTTC. Protein sequence: CAISESRGGNEQFF.

With regard to this clone: One junction end does not reproduce the germline sequence, and a read error may be involved. V usage is TRBV19 and J usage is TRBJ1-2; D is unresolved. The CDR3 has 14 amino acids. CDR1 is LNHDA, CDR2 SQIVND, per germline (reference sequence). This CDR3 is CASSIERLGNGYPF. CDR3 coding DNA: TGTGCCAGTAGTATAGAGCGGTTGGGTAATGGCTACCCCTTC.

This chain uses TRBV19 with TRBJ2-3, with D maybe TRBD2 (5 bases). Trimming stripped 3 bases from V and 7 bases from J, with 14 bases between. Germline values: CDR1 LNHDA, CDR2 SQIVND (reference sequence). The CDR3 covers 14 residues. The CDR3 reads CASSMDGEPHTQYF. CDR3 coding DNA: TGTGCCAGTAGTATGGACGGGGAACCACATACGCAGTATTTT.

The rearrangement links TRBV18 to TRBJ1-3; tentative D call: TRBD1 (5 bases). The germline V and J ends were trimmed by 2 bases and 1 base, with 9 bases remaining between them. The CDR3 sequence is 15 residues long. The V gene's germline CDR1 is KGHSH and CDR2 LQKENI. The CDR3 loop reads CASSPVGGSGNTIYF. CDR3 in DNA: TGTGCCAGCTCACCAGTGGGGGGTTCTGGAAACACCATATATTTT. The full variable domain, its missing parts supplied by reference TRBV18 and TRBJ1-3, is NAGVMQNPRHLVRRRGQEARLRCSPMKGHSHVYWYRQLPEEGLKFMVYLQKENIIDESGMPKERFSAEFPKEGPSILRIQQVVRGDSAAYFCASSPVGGSGNTIYFGEGSWLTVV.